Presented here are 16 T cell receptor beta chains from one specimen sequenced in a study of T cell responses to AZD1222 COVID-19 vaccine. The table came from immunoSEQ multiplex PCR; TCRdb's copy has only in-frame clones and leaves some out. The sample records 95,000 to 150,000 clones, more than 80% being singletons. Source: peripheral blood, taken 28 days after the second AZD1222 dose. The receptors come from an adult who received the AZD1222 COVID-19 vaccine.

The rearrangement links TRBV5-4 to TRBJ2-2, with TRBD2 matching over 15 bases. The germline CDR1 and CDR2 sequences are SGHNT and YYREEE (reference sequence). CDR3 length: 17 amino acids. V lost 5 bases to trimming and J lost 1 base; unmatched junction nucleotides: 3. CDR3 DNA sequence: TGTGCCAGCAGGCAGGGACTAGCGGGGGGGAACACCGGGGAGCTGTTTTTT. Translation gives CASRQGLAGGNTGELFF.

V usage is TRBV28 and J usage is TRBJ1-2; D perhaps matches TRBD1 (5 bases). The CDR3 length is 14 residues. Germline values: CDR1 MDHEN, CDR2 SYDVKM. Trimming took off 5 bases at V and 3 bases at J, with 13 bases between the two ends. This chain's CDR3 is CASSGGVGHYGYTF. The CDR3 DNA is TGTGCCAGCAGTGGAGGGGTTGGGCACTATGGCTACACCTTC.

A few counts support this clone. The chain is built from TRBV18 and TRBJ2-5, with a weak D call TRBD2 (6 bases). Germline V CDR1 and CDR2: KGHSH, LQKENI. V shed 3 bases and J shed 4 bases, with 6 bases lying between them. The CDR3 has 12 amino acids. The CDR3: CASSPGGETQYF. The CDR3 DNA reads as TGTGCCAGCTCACCGGGGGGAGAGACCCAGTACTTC.

This sequence joins TRBV2 and TRBJ1-2; the D is unclear. The germline gives CDR1 SNHLY, CDR2 FYNNEI. The V end was cut by 3 bases, the J end by 4 bases, with 15 bases between. The CDR3 is 15 amino acids. The CDR3 spells CASSELPPTSYGYTF. CDR3 DNA: TGTGCCAGCAGTGAGCTACCTCCGACATCCTATGGCTACACCTTC.

The chain carries TRBV2 and TRBJ1-4, with TRBD1 matching over 8 bases. The germline V gene encodes CDR1 SNHLY and CDR2 FYNNEI. With 2 bases clipped from V and 8 bases from J, the junction kept 7 bases outside the gene matches. The CDR3 runs 15 residues. The CDR3: CASSEQGALNEKLFF. CDR3 DNA: TGTGCCAGCAGTGAACAGGGGGCGCTTAACGAAAAACTGTTTTTT.

This sequence joins TRBV5-4 and TRBJ1-4; 7 nucleotides match TRBD1. The CDR3 sequence is 14 residues long. Germline CDR1 and CDR2: SGHNT and YYREEE (reference sequence). Trimming took 4 bases from V and 5 from J; bases not matched to a gene: 5. CDR3 region: CASSQDRTNEKLFF. CDR3 coding DNA: TGTGCCAGCAGCCAGGACAGGACGAATGAAAAACTGTTTTTT.

This rearrangement joins TRBV2 to TRBJ1-2; the D is unclear. V was shortened by 4 bases and J by 1 base, with 4 bases between the two germline ends. Germline V CDR1 and CDR2: SNHLY, FYNNEI. The CDR3 sequence is 12 residues long. The CDR3 DNA follows: TGTGCCAGCAGTGGGGGTAACTATGGCTACACCTTC. Its translation: CASSGGNYGYTF. The entire variable domain, with the rest obtained from reference TRBV2 and TRBJ1-2, is as follows: EPEVTQTPSHQVTQMGQEVILRCVPISNHLYFYWYRQILGQKVEFLVSFYNNEISEKSEIFDDQFSVERPDGSNFTLKIRSTKLEDSAMYFCASSGGNYGYTFGSGTRLTVV.

The gene calls are TRBV6-5 and TRBJ1-5, with TRBD1 matching 7 bases. The V and J ends lost 5 bases and 5 bases, in that order; junction bases with no gene match: 6. Looked up from germline, CDR1 is MNHEY and CDR2 is SVGAGI. The CDR3 is 14 amino acids. DNA for the CDR3: TGTGCCAGCAGTACCGACAGGGTGGATCAGCCCCAGCATTTT. This translates into CASSTDRVDQPQHF.

This sequence joins TRBV7-8 and TRBJ1-1, with D hard to call. The CDR3 length is 13 residues. Trimming took off 9 bases at V and 0 bases at J, with 11 bases between the two ends. Germline lookup yields CDR1 SGHVS and CDR2 FQNEAQ. CDR3 protein: CASRADLNTEAFF. CDR3 sequence (DNA): TGTGCCAGTCGGGCAGACTTGAACACTGAAGCTTTCTTT.

This chain links TRBV4-2 with TRBJ2-1; 10 bases fit TRBD2. The CDR3 totals 18 residues. The trim removed 3 bases at V and 4 bases at J, leaving 12 bases unmatched. CDR1 and CDR2 from the germline V gene are LGHNA and YNFKEQ. The CDR3: CASSHQRSGGDKYNEQFF. CDR3 sequence (DNA): TGTGCCAGCAGCCACCAACGCAGCGGGGGGGACAAATACAATGAGCAGTTCTTC.

The chain employs TRBV7-2 and TRBJ2-1; perhaps D is TRBD1 or TRBD2 (5 bases each). There are 14 residues in the CDR3. Per germline, CDR1 SGHTA and CDR2 FQGNSA. Trimming took 1 base from V and 8 from J, leaving 12 bases between them. CDR3 sequence reads: CASSLVLEGHEQFF. The CDR3 nucleotides are TGTGCCAGCAGCTTAGTACTAGAGGGGCATGAGCAGTTCTTC.

The V gene is TRBV9, the J gene TRBJ1-1; D is perhaps TRBD1 (6 bases). The CDR3 spans 16 residues. Germline V gives CDR1 SGDLS, CDR2 YYNGEE. Trimming pared 4 bases from V and 0 bases from J, leaving 16 bases between. CDR3 residues: CASSSRGEQMNTEAFF. In nucleotides, the CDR3 is TGTGCCAGCAGCTCAAGGGGGGAGCAAATGAACACTGAAGCTTTCTTT.

The CDR3 DNA follows: TGTGCCAGTACCTCAGGGATTTCCTATAATTCACCCCTCCACTTT. Encoded protein: CASTSGISYNSPLHF. V usage is TRBV19 and J usage is TRBJ1-6; maybe TRBD1 (5 bases). This CDR3 is built from 15 residues. Germline lookup yields CDR1 LNHDA and CDR2 SQIVND (reference sequence). Between the trimmed V and J ends, which lost 7 bases and 1 base, there was a span of 11 bases.

The table lists this clone with a few counts. The chain has TRBV28 and TRBJ2-7, with 12 bases lining up with TRBD2. Germline V gene lookup returns CDR1 MDHEN and CDR2 SYDVKM. The CDR3 length is 15 residues. J was trimmed by 2 bases and V by 6 bases; bases with no gene match: 5. The CDR3 DNA sequence: TGTGCCAGCAGCCGGAGACTAGCGGGGGCCTACGAGCAGTACTTC. Amino acids: CASSRRLAGAYEQYF. The full variable domain, its missing parts supplied by reference TRBV28 and TRBJ2-7, is DVKVTQSSRYLVKRTGEKVFLECVQDMDHENMFWYRQDPGLGLRLIYFSYDVKMKEKGDIPEGYSVSREKKERFSLILESASTNQTSMYLCASSRRLAGAYEQYFGPGTRLTVT.

The chain joins TRBV6-1 to TRBJ1-4; weak D call: TRBD1 (6 bases). Germline-derived CDR1 and CDR2 are MNHNS and SASEGT. The CDR3 consists of 15 residues. V was trimmed by 2 bases and J by 7 bases, leaving 14 bases between them. The CDR3 nucleotides read TGTGCCAGCAGTGAAAACAGGGCGGCTGGTGAAAAACTGTTTTTT. Translating gives CASSENRAAGEKLFF.

V and J are TRBV19 and TRBJ2-5; D is unresolved. Germline loops: CDR1 LNHDA, CDR2 SQIVND (reference sequence). This CDR3 region has 12 residues. Trimming cost V 3 bases and J 4 bases, with 6 bases left between them. The CDR3 DNA reads TGTGCCAGTAGTATGGGCCCAGAGACCCAGTACTTC. As protein: CASSMGPETQYF.